Here is one T cell receptor (beta chain) with its context. The sample is drawn from a study of blood T cell repertoires in COVID-19. Study overall: Samples taken during acute and convalescent COVID-19 were collected in the United States, Italy and Spain. PBMCs, B-cell-depleted T cells, or T cells were the source of the cDNA or gDNA that made up the material.

Germline values: CDR1 LGHNA, CDR2 YNFKEQ. This CDR3 comprises 15 residues. V lost 10 bases to trimming and J lost 3 bases; unmatched junction nucleotides: 9. Method: immunoSEQ multiplex PCR; TCRdb's copy keeps in-frame clones and lacks some. Among about 76,000 clones listed, more than 75% were seen once. The sequenced sample consisted of peripheral blood. This clonotype originated in a man aged 45 to 65 with acute or convalescent COVID-19. The genes are TRBV4-2 and TRBJ2-2, with 9 bases aligning to TRBD1. The CDR3 DNA reads TGTGCCACCGCTTCTCGGACAGGGGACACCGGGGAGCTGTTTTTT. This encodes CATASRTGDTGELFF.